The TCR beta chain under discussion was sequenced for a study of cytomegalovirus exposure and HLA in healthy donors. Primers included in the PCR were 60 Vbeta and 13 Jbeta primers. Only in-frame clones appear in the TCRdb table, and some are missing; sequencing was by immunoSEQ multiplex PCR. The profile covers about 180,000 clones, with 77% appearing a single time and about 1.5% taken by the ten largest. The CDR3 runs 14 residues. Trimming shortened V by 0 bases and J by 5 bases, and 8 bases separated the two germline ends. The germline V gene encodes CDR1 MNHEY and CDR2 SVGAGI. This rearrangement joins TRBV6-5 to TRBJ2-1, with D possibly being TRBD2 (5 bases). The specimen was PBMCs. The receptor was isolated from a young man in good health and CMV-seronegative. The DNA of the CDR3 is TGTGCCAGCAGTTACTCACAAGCGGACAATGAGCAGTTCTTC. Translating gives CASSYSQADNEQFF.